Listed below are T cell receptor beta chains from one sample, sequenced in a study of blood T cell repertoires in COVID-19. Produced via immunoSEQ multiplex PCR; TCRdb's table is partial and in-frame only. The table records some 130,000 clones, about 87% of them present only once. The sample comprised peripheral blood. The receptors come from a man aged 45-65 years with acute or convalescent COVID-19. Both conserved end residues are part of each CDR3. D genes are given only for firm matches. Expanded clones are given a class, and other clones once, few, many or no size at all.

TGTGCCAGCAGCCCTTTTTTAGGACTAGCAACTACCCAGGAGGAGGGCCAGTACTTC,CASSPFLGLATTQEEGQYF,TRBD2,TRBJ2-5,once,TRBV28
TGTGCCAGCTCACCCCAGACAGGGTGGGATCAGCCCCAGCATTTT,CASSPQTGWDQPQHF,TRBD1,TRBJ1-5,NA,TRBV18
TGTGCCAGCAGTCCCGAGCGGGGGGCTAATTCACCCCTCCACTTT,CASSPERGANSPLHF,NA,TRBJ1-6,NA,TRBV6-2/TRBV6-3
TGTGCCAGCAGCTTAGGGCCGGGGACTCCTCAAGAGACCCAGTACTTC,CASSLGPGTPQETQYF,NA,TRBJ2-5,NA,TRBV7-6
TGTGCTAGTGGTCCGTCGGGATCCTATGGCTACACCTTC,CASGPSGSYGYTF,NA,TRBJ1-2,NA,TRBV12-5
TGTGCCAGCAGCGACGTCAGGGGGGATAATGAAAAACTGTTTTTT,CASSDVRGDNEKLFF,TRBD1,TRBJ1-4,NA,TRBV11-2
TGTGCCAGCAGTTACAGGGGAGCGGGCTCACCCCTCCACTTT,CASSYRGAGSPLHF,NA,TRBJ1-6,NA,TRBV6-5
TGTGCCAGCAGCTTCGGACAGGGAAATCAGCCCCAGCATTTT,CASSFGQGNQPQHF,TRBD1,TRBJ1-5,NA,TRBV7-2
TGTGCCAGCAGCCGACGACAGGGAGGAGATCAGCCCCAGCATTTT,CASSRRQGGDQPQHF,TRBD1,TRBJ1-5,once,TRBV6-5
TGTGCCATCAGTGAGAGGTCTAGCGGAGAAGGTAGCTCCTACAATGAGCAGTTCTTC,CAISERSSGEGSSYNEQFF,TRBD2,TRBJ2-1,NA,TRBV10-3
TGTGCCAGCAGCCTACAGTTCGGAGGTGGTTGGGGTGAGCAGTTCTTC,CASSLQFGGGWGEQFF,NA,TRBJ2-1,NA,TRBV11-2
TGTGCCAGCAGTGACGTGGCAGGGGTTGAGCAGTACTTC,CASSDVAGVEQYF,NA,TRBJ2-7,NA,TRBV6-4
TGCAGTGCTACCAGGGTCTATGGCTACACCTTC,CSATRVYGYTF,NA,TRBJ1-2,NA,TRBV20-1
TGCGCCAGCAGCTCGCGGGGGAGGACAGATACGCAGTATTTT,CASSSRGRTDTQYF,TRBD2,TRBJ2-3,NA,TRBV5-1
TGTGCCAGCAGCCTCGGGACAGGGATTTCGTCCACTGAAGCTTTCTTT,CASSLGTGISSTEAFF,TRBD1,TRBJ1-1,NA,TRBV11-2
TGTGCCAGCAGTCGGACAGGGGGCTTCGTCTCTGGAAACACCATATATTTT,CASSRTGGFVSGNTIYF,TRBD1,TRBJ1-3,NA,TRBV6-6
TGTGCCAGCAGCGCCGGGACACCGAGCTCTGGGGCCAACGTCCTGACTTTC,CASSAGTPSSGANVLTF,NA,TRBJ2-6,once,TRBV9
TGCGCCAGCAGCCCGGGAGCGGGGAAAGTGGACACTGAAGCTTTCTTT,CASSPGAGKVDTEAFF,NA,TRBJ1-1,NA,TRBV5-1
TGTGCCAGCTCACCACCAGGGACAAGGTTCAAGCAGTACTTC,CASSPPGTRFKQYF,NA,TRBJ2-7,NA,TRBV18
TGCGCCAGCAGCTTGGGCCGTGAGGGCTACACCTTC,CASSLGREGYTF,NA,TRBJ1-2,NA,TRBV5-1
TGTGCCAGCACCTCGAGAAGGGGAAGCTCTGGAAACACCATATATTTT,CASTSRRGSSGNTIYF,NA,TRBJ1-3,NA,TRBV13
TGCGCCAGCAGCTTCGCGGGACCCTCGAACACTGAAGCTTTCTTT,CASSFAGPSNTEAFF,NA,TRBJ1-1,NA,TRBV5-1